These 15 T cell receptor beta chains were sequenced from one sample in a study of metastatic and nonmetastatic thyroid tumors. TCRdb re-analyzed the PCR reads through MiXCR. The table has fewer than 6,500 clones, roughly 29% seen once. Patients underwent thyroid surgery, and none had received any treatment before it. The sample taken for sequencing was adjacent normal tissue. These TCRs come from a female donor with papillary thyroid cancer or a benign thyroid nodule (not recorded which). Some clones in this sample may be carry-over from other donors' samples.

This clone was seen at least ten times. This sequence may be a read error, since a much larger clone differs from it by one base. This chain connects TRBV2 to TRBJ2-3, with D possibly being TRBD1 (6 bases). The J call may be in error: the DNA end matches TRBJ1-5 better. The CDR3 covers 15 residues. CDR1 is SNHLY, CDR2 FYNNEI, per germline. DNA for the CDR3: TGTGCCAGCAGGTTCCGGGGGGCGCCCACAGATACGCAGCATTTT. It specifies CASRFRGAPTDTQHF.

CDR3 in amino acids: CATSDNALTDTQYF. The CDR3 nucleotides read TGTGCCACCAGTGATAACGCCCTAACAGATACGCAGTATTTT. V gene TRBV24-1 combines with J gene TRBJ2-3; D unclear. V lost 3 bases to trimming and J lost 3 bases, with 9 bases between them. The germline V gene has CDR1 KGHDR and CDR2 SFDVKD. The CDR3 covers 14 residues.

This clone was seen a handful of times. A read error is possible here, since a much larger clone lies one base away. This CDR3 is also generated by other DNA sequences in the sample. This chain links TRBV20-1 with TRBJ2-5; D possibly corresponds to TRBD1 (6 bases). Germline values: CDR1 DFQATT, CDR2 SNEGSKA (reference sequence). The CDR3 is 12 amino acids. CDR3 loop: CSAPTGQETQYF. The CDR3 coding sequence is TGCAGTGCTCCTACAGGGCAAGAGACACAGTACTTC.

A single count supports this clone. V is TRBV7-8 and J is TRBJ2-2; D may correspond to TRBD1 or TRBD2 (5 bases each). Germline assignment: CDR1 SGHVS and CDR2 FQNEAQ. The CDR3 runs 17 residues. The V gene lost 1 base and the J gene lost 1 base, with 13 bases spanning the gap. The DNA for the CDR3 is TGTGCCAGCAGCTTAGGGGTGGCAGGGAGGAACACCGGGGAGCTGTTTTTT. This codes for CASSLGVAGRNTGELFF.

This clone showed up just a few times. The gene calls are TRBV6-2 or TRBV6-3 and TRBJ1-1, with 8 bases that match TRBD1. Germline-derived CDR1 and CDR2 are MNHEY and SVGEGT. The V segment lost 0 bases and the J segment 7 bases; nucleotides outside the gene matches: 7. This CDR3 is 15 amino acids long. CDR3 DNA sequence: TGTGCCAGCAGTTACTCCAGCAACGACAGGGGTGAAGCTTTCTTT. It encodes CASSYSSNDRGEAFF.

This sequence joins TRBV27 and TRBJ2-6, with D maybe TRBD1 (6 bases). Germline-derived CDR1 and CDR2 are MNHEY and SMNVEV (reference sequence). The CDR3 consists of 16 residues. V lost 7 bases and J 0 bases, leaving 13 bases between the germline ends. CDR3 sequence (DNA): TGTGCCAGCACGAAGGGGGATGCCTCTGGGGCCAACGTCCTGACTTTC. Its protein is CASTKGDASGANVLTF.

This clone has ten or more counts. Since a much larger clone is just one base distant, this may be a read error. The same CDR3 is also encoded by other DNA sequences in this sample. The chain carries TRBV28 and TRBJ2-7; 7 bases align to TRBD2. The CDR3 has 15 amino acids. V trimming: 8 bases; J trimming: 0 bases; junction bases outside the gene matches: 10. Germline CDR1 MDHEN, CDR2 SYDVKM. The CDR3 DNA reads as TGTGCCAGCCAAACGACTAGCTGGAGCTCCTACGAGCAGTACTTC. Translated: CASQTTSWSSYEQYF. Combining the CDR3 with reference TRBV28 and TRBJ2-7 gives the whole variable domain DVKVTQSSRYLVKRTGEKVFLECVQDMDHENMFWYRQDPGLGLRLIYFSYDVKMKEKGDIPEGYSVSREKKERFSLILESASTNQTSMYLCASQTTSWSSYEQYFGPGTRLTVT.

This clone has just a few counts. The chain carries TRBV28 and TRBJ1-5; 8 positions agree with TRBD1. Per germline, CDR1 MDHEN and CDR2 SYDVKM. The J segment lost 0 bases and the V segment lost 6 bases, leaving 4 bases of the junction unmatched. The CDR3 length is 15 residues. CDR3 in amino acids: CASRRQGTSNQPQHF. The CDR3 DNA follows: TGTGCCAGCAGGAGACAGGGGACTAGCAATCAGCCCCAGCATTTT.

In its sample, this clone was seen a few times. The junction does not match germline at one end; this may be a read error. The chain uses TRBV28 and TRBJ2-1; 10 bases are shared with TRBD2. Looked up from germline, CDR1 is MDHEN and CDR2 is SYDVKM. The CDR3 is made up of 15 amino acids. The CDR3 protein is CASSEPAGGQVEQFF. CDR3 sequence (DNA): TGTGCCAGTAGTGAACCAGCGGGAGGGCAAGTGGAGCAGTTTTTC.

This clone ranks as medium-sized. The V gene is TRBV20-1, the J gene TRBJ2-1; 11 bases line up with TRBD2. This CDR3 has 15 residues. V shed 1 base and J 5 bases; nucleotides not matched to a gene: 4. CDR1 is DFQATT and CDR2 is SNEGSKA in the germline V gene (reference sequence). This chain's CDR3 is CSARGLAGGNNEQFF. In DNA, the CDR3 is TGCAGTGCTAGAGGGCTAGCGGGAGGTAACAATGAGCAGTTCTTC.

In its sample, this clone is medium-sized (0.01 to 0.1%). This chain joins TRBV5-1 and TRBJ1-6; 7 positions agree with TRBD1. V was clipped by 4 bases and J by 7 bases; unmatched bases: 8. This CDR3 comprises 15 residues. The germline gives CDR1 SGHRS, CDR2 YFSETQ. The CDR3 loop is CASSIWTGGNSPLHF. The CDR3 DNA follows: TGCGCCAGCAGCATCTGGACAGGTGGGAATTCACCCCTCCACTTT.

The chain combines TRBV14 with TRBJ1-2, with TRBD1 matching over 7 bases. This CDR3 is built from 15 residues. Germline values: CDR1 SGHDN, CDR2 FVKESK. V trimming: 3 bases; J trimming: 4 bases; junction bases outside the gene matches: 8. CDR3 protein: CASSQGPGGIYGYTF. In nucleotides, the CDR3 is TGTGCCAGCAGCCAGGGGCCAGGGGGTATCTATGGCTACACCTTC.

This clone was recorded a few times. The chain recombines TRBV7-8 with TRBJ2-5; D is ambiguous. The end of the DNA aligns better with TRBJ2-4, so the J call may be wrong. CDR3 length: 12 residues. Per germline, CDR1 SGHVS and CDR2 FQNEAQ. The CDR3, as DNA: TGTGCCAGCAGCTCCCCGCCGGACATTCAGTACTTC. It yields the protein CASSSPPDIQYF.

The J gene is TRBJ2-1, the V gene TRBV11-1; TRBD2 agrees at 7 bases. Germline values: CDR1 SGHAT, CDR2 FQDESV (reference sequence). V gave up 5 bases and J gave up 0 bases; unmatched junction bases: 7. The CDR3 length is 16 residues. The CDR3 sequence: CASSREAGSSYNEQFF. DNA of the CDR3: TGTGCCAGCAGCCGGGAAGCGGGAAGCTCCTACAATGAGCAGTTCTTC.

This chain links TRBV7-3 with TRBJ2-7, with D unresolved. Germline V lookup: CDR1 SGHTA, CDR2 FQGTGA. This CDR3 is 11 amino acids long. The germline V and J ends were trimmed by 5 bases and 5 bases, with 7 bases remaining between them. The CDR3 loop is CASSPPHEQYF. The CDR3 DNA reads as TGTGCCAGCAGCCCCCCCCACGAGCAGTACTTC.